Sequencing of this T cell receptor (beta chain) was carried out in a study of blood T cell repertoires in COVID-19. Background on the study: The samples span acute and convalescent COVID-19 from the United States, Italy and Spain.

The V gene's germline CDR1 is LNHDA and CDR2 SQIVND (reference sequence). This CDR3 is 13 amino acids long. V was shortened by 11 bases and J by 2 bases, with 15 bases between the two germline ends. In the original analysis: Cell counts per sample came from amplifying reference gene primers. Clones were sequenced by immunoSEQ multiplex PCR, and TCRdb holds only the in-frame ones, with some missing. That table furnishes V, J and clone size, whereas the DNA furnished D and trimming. Of approximately 470,000 clones in the sample, 87% were seen once. The J gene is TRBJ1-2, the V gene TRBV19; D is ambiguous. The clonotype originates from a woman between 18 and 29 years old who had recovered from COVID-19. The sequencing input was PBMCs or T cells enriched from blood (not recorded which). DNA of the CDR3: TGTGCCTCGGATCTCACGGGAAACTATGGCTACACCTTC. Protein: CASDLTGNYGYTF. The variable domain in full, completed from reference TRBV19 and TRBJ1-2, reads DGGITQSPKYLFRKEGQNVTLSCEQNLNHDAMYWYRQDPGQGLRLIYYSQIVNDFQKGDIAEGYSVSREKKESFPLTVTSAQKNPTAFYLCASDLTGNYGYTFGSGTRLTVV.